The TCR beta chain described here comes from a study of cytomegalovirus exposure and HLA in healthy donors. Germline CDR1 MNHNS, CDR2 SASEGT. V lost 2 bases and J lost 7, with 8 bases in between. The CDR3 has 13 residues. Use of 60 Vbeta and 13 Jbeta primers characterized the PCR. Repertoires were generated with immunoSEQ multiplex PCR, while TCRdb's copy carries only in-frame clones and drops some. The sample includes approximately 100,000 clones, around 64% of them seen just once. The specimen was PBMCs. The chain has TRBV6-1 and TRBJ2-2, with unresolved D. This TCR derives from a man between 60 and 75 years old in good health and CMV-seronegative. The CDR3: CASSENLVGELFF. The CDR3 DNA follows: TGTGCCAGCAGTGAAAACCTAGTCGGGGAGCTGTTTTTT.